One sample yielded the 27 T cell receptor beta chains listed below, sequenced in a study of low-dose radiotherapy and immunotherapy resistance in tumors (dated 2022 in TCRdb). First-strand cDNA was synthesized with Superscript III and a set of TRAV- and TRBV-specific primers, covering both TCRalpha and TCRbeta chains. TCRs were amplified with Phusion for 15 to 25 PCR cycles using a constant-region primer together with the adapter attached to the V primers. TCRdb reworked the public reads: Q25 trimming with fastp, MiXCR clone assembly, productive beta chains retained. Every CDR3 protein is listed once, alongside the most common genes and DNA of its rows. Across this sample there are some 6,000 distinct CDR3 sequences, with around 83% seen only once. The ten largest make up approximately 6% of the sample. These receptor sequences come from a human donor with advanced metastatic prostate, ovarian, gallbladder or colorectal cancer (not recorded which). This table probably holds off-target reads from a library built for another chain.

This chain links TRBV29-1 with TRBJ1-1, with D uncertain. V was clipped by 4 bases and J by 5 bases, with 14 bases between them. This CDR3 comprises 13 residues. CDR1 is SQVTM and CDR2 is ANQGSEA in the germline V gene. The CDR3 loop is CSVAQNRETEAFF. The CDR3, as DNA: TGCAGCGTTGCGCAGAATCGGGAAACTGAAGCTTTCTTT.

Only a few counts were recorded for this clonotype. The chain recombines TRBV28 with TRBJ2-7, with unresolved D. Trimming took off 8 bases at V and 7 bases at J, with 12 bases between the two ends. The CDR3 sequence is 11 residues long. Germline V gene lookup returns CDR1 MDHEN and CDR2 SYDVKM. The CDR3 here is CASGLLEEQYF. The CDR3 nucleotides read TGTGCCAGCGGCCTGTTGGAAGAGCAGTACTTC.

V is TRBV24-1 and J is TRBJ1-2, with 8 bases fitting TRBD1. CDR1 is KGHDR, CDR2 SFDVKD, per germline. The CDR3 covers 17 residues. Germline trimming cut 5 bases from V and 1 base from J; bases unmatched to any gene: 11. CDR3 sequence (DNA): TGTGCCACCAGTGGGGTCCGGTCAGGGGGCCATAACTATGGCTACACCTTC. Amino acid sequence: CATSGVRSGGHNYGYTF.

The rearrangement uses TRBV12-5 and TRBJ2-1, with 8 bases identical to TRBD1. The germline CDR1 and CDR2 sequences are LGHNT and FRNRAP. The CDR3 runs 14 residues. J gave up 4 bases and V 4 bases, and 3 bases lay outside the gene matches. The CDR3 spells CASGSGQAYNEQFF. CDR3 coding DNA: TGTGCTAGTGGTTCGGGACAGGCGTACAATGAGCAGTTCTTC. Full variable domain (missing parts from reference TRBV12-5 and TRBJ2-1): DARVTQTPRHKVTEMGQEVTMRCQPILGHNTVFWYRQTMMQGLELLAYFRNRAPLDDSGMPKDRFSAEMPDATLATLKIQPSEPRDSAVYFCASGSGQAYNEQFFGPGTRLTVL.

This clonotype has just one count. The chain couples TRBV30 to TRBJ2-5; TRBD1 matches 7 bases. The germline CDR1 and CDR2 sequences are GTSNPN and SVGIG (reference sequence). V shed 3 bases, J shed 4 bases, and the junction held 5 bases outside the gene matches. The CDR3 has 13 residues. CDR3 amino acids: CAWSGQAVETQYF. For the CDR3, the DNA is TGTGCCTGGAGCGGACAGGCGGTAGAGACCCAGTACTTC.

The genes are TRBV6-5 and TRBJ2-1, with 15 bases that match TRBD2. The CDR3 is 16 amino acids. Germline V CDR1 and CDR2: MNHEY, SVGAGI. V gave up 0 bases and J gave up 9 bases; unmatched junction bases: 3. CDR3 sequence reads: CASSYSGLAGGIEQFF. The CDR3 coding sequence is TGTGCCAGCAGTTACTCGGGACTAGCGGGGGGTATTGAGCAGTTCTTC.

The V and J genes are TRBV28 and TRBJ2-1; 14 bases fit TRBD2. This CDR3 region has 15 residues. The germline CDR1 and CDR2 sequences are MDHEN and SYDVKM. The J segment lost 4 bases and the V segment lost 5 bases, leaving 1 base of the junction unmatched. CDR3 sequence reads: CASSRLAGGYNEQFF. The CDR3 DNA follows: TGTGCCAGCAGTCGACTAGCGGGGGGGTACAATGAGCAGTTCTTC.

This chain uses TRBV4-2 with TRBJ2-7, with D tentatively TRBD2 (5 bases). Germline CDR1 reads LGHNA; CDR2 reads YNFKEQ. This CDR3 has 17 amino acids. Trimming shortened V by 1 base and J by 7 bases, and 23 bases separated the two germline ends. CDR3 amino acids: CASSQGHEGLGIREQYF. The CDR3 DNA reads as TGTGCCAGCAGCCAAGGTCACGAGGGCCTAGGTATACGGGAGCAGTACTTC.

This sequence joins TRBV28 and TRBJ1-6, with D uncertain. Between the trimmed V and J ends, which lost 3 bases and 9 bases, there was a span of 12 bases. The CDR3 has 14 residues. CDR1 and CDR2 from the germline V gene are MDHEN and SYDVKM. Here the CDR3 DNA reads TGTGCCAGCAGTTTTGACGGGGTCGGTTCACCCCTCCACTTT. Residues: CASSFDGVGSPLHF.

The chain couples TRBV3-1 to TRBJ2-7; unclear D gene. Looked up from germline, CDR1 is LGHDT and CDR2 is YNNKEL (reference sequence). V lost 4 bases and J 6 bases, leaving 13 bases between the germline ends. CDR3 size: 13 residues. For the CDR3, the DNA is TGTGCCAGCAGCCCAGGATCAAGCCGCGAGCAGTACTTC. It codes for CASSPGSSREQYF.

The chain couples TRBV24-1 to TRBJ1-5; TRBD1 matches 8 bases. V lost 4 bases, J lost 6 bases, and 7 bases stayed unmatched. This CDR3 has 15 amino acids. Germline V gene lookup returns CDR1 KGHDR and CDR2 SFDVKD. CDR3 DNA sequence: TGTGCCACCAGTGAGGGACAGGCCGTTGCTCAGCCCCAGCATTTT. Protein: CATSEGQAVAQPQHF.

The J gene is TRBJ2-3, the V gene TRBV28, with 11 positions matching TRBD2. With 4 bases clipped from V and 1 base from J, the junction kept 7 bases outside the gene matches. Germline loops: CDR1 MDHEN, CDR2 SYDVKM. The CDR3 spans 17 residues. DNA of the CDR3: TGTGCCAGCAGTTACCTTAGCGGGAGGGCCGGCACAGATACGCAGTATTTT. Its translation: CASSYLSGRAGTDTQYF.

The chain recombines TRBV6-6 with TRBJ2-1, with D possibly being TRBD2 (6 bases). Trimming shortened V by 3 bases and J by 4 bases, and 13 bases separated the two germline ends. Germline CDR1 reads MNHNY; CDR2 reads SVGAGI (reference sequence). This CDR3 spans 15 amino acids. This CDR3 is CASSYTRDVYNEQFF. In DNA, the CDR3 is TGTGCCAGCAGTTATACGCGGGACGTATACAATGAGCAGTTCTTC.

This chain joins TRBV20-1 and TRBJ1-2, with D possibly being TRBD1 (6 bases). CDR3 length: 13 residues. Germline-derived CDR1 and CDR2 are DFQATT and SNEGSKA (reference sequence). The CDR3 DNA reads TGCAGCCCCCAGGGGTCGATACCCTATGGCTACACCTTC. Amino acid sequence: CSPQGSIPYGYTF.

The V call is TRBV10-3, the J call TRBJ2-3; D gene ambiguous. CDR3 length: 15 residues. Germline CDR1 ENHRY, CDR2 SYGVKD. V dropped 5 bases and J dropped 2 bases, with 14 bases sitting between them. The CDR3 is CAISMAEIVTDTQYF. The CDR3 region has the DNA TGTGCCATCAGTATGGCCGAGATAGTCACAGATACGCAGTATTTT.

The chain is built from TRBV9 and TRBJ1-2, with 7 bases aligning to TRBD1. The length of the CDR3 is 15 residues. Germline V gene sequence: CDR1 SGDLS, CDR2 YYNGEE. V trimming: 4 bases; J trimming: 4 bases; junction bases outside the gene matches: 10. The CDR3 DNA sequence: TGTGCCAGCAGCCCCAAAGACAGGGCTGTCTATGGCTACACCTTC. Encoded protein: CASSPKDRAVYGYTF.

J is TRBJ2-1 and V is TRBV5-8; no clear D gene. Germline V gene data show CDR1 as SGHTS and CDR2 as YDEGEE. The CDR3 has 11 amino acids. Trimming pared 6 bases from V and 2 bases from J, leaving 3 bases between. CDR3 in DNA: TGTGCCAGCAAAACCTACAATGAGCAGTTCTTC. It codes for CASKTYNEQFF.

This clonotype was detected only a few times. J is TRBJ2-7 and V is TRBV29-1; tentatively, D is TRBD1 (5 bases). Trimming stripped 0 bases from V and 5 bases from J, with 5 bases between. CDR1 SQVTM and CDR2 ANQGSEA come from the germline V gene. This CDR3 comprises 11 residues. This chain's CDR3 is CSVEEQDEQYF. For the CDR3, the DNA is TGCAGCGTTGAAGAACAGGACGAGCAGTACTTC.

The chain is built from TRBV11-2 and TRBJ2-2; 7 bases map to TRBD2. The CDR3 has 15 residues. Germline V CDR1 and CDR2: SGHAT, FQNNGV. The J segment lost 0 bases and the V segment lost 7 bases, leaving 5 bases of the junction unmatched. DNA for the CDR3: TGTGCCAGCACCCCGGGACTAACGAACACCGGGGAGCTGTTTTTT. Protein sequence: CASTPGLTNTGELFF.

This chain's CDR3 is CASSLAGPGETQYF. The CDR3 DNA is TGTGCCAGCAGCTTAGCGGGGCCGGGGGAGACCCAGTACTTC. The chain couples TRBV7-2 to TRBJ2-5; D might be TRBD1 or TRBD2, each matching 5 bases. Trimming pared 0 bases from V and 5 bases from J, leaving 10 bases between. This CDR3 has 14 residues. Germline-derived CDR1 and CDR2 are SGHTA and FQGNSA.

This rearrangement joins TRBV6-2 or TRBV6-3 to TRBJ2-7; weak D call: TRBD2 (5 bases). Germline-derived CDR1 and CDR2 are MNHEY and SVGEGT. The germline V and J ends were trimmed by 4 bases and 2 bases, with 6 bases remaining between them. This CDR3 is 12 amino acids long. CDR3 DNA sequence: TGTGCCAGCAGTTCGACTACCTACGAGCAGTACTTC. The encoded protein is CASSSTTYEQYF.

The rearrangement links TRBV5-1 to TRBJ2-1; 7 positions agree with TRBD2. Per the germline V gene, CDR1 is SGHRS and CDR2 is YFSETQ. V trimming: 0 bases; J trimming: 8 bases; junction bases outside the gene matches: 5. The CDR3 has 14 amino acids. In nucleotides, the CDR3 is TGCGCCAGCAGCTTGGGACTAGCATCTGATGAGCAGTTCTTC. It codes for CASSLGLASDEQFF.

This rearrangement joins TRBV10-1 to TRBJ2-7, with D possibly being TRBD1 (6 bases). The CDR3 extends over 14 amino acids. Germline V gives CDR1 WNHNN, CDR2 SYGVQD (reference sequence). Trimming left V 6 bases short and J 4 bases short, with 16 bases between. The CDR3 DNA reads TGCGCCAGCAGGGAACAGGGACGGGGTTACGAGCAGTACTTC. Encoded protein: CASREQGRGYEQYF.

The genes are TRBV20-1 and TRBJ1-5, with TRBD1 matching 11 bases. The CDR3 has 15 amino acids. CDR1 and CDR2 from the germline V gene are DFQATT and SNEGSKA (reference sequence). The V and J ends lost 6 bases and 6 bases, in that order; junction bases with no gene match: 10. The CDR3 sequence: CSATAGTGGGQPQHF. CDR3 DNA sequence: TGCAGTGCCACCGCCGGGACAGGGGGAGGTCAGCCCCAGCATTTT.

The V and J genes are TRBV2 and TRBJ2-6; D gene uncertain. Germline V gene lookup returns CDR1 SNHLY and CDR2 FYNNEI. The CDR3 spans 15 residues. V shed 8 bases and J shed 0 bases, with 11 bases lying between them. The chain's CDR3 is CASRSGVSGANVLTF. CDR3 coding DNA: TGTGCCAGCCGAAGTGGGGTCTCTGGGGCCAACGTCCTGACTTTC.

This chain uses TRBV19 with TRBJ1-1; 10 bases are a match to TRBD1. This CDR3 is 17 amino acids long. V dropped 2 bases and J dropped 6; count of bases not matched to a gene: 12. Germline V CDR1 and CDR2: LNHDA, SQIVND (reference sequence). Written as DNA, the CDR3 is TGTGCCAGTAGTATACGGCGGACAGGGGGTATGGGCGCTGAAGCTTTCTTT. Amino acid sequence: CASSIRRTGGMGAEAFF.

This chain connects TRBV19 to TRBJ1-5; a weak D match, TRBD1 (5 bases). CDR1 LNHDA and CDR2 SQIVND come from the germline V gene (reference sequence). The CDR3 contains 13 residues. The V gene lost 7 bases and the J gene lost 4 bases, with 11 bases spanning the gap. In nucleotides, the CDR3 is TGTGCCAGTACATTGGGGCCTAATCAGCCCCAGCATTTT. Protein sequence: CASTLGPNQPQHF.